A selection of T cell receptor beta chains follows, all from one sample in a study of patients and donors after allogeneic stem cell transplantation. TCRdb reanalysed the RT-PCR reads using MiXCR and keeps one entry per CDR3 protein. Of around 150,000 distinct CDR3 sequences in the sample, about 36% were seen once. Sequences were obtained from blood, either unsorted or a sorted T cell fraction (not recorded which). These receptors were taken from a human donor who was either an allogeneic HSCT recipient or a stem cell or donor lymphocyte infusion donor (not recorded which). It is not recorded whose cells these are; they may come from a transplant donor. Each CDR3 is given with its conserved first and last residue. A D gene is named only where the DNA matches it firmly. Rows give clone size only sometimes, using once, few, many, or a class for an expanded clone.

J	V	D	size	DNA	CDR3
TRBJ1-5	TRBV24-1	NA	NA	TGTGCCACCAGTGATGGGGGGGTGGCTCAGCCCCAGCATTTT	CATSDGGVAQPQHF
TRBJ1-1	TRBV3-1	NA	NA	TGTGCCAGCAGCCAAGACGGAGGGGGGTCCACTGAAGCTTTCTTT	CASSQDGGGSTEAFF
TRBJ2-5	TRBV7-9	NA	NA	TGTGCCAGCAGCTTAGATTCTGCCTTACAAGAGACCCAGTACTTC	CASSLDSALQETQYF
TRBJ2-5	TRBV15	NA	NA	TGTGCCACCAGGGACGCGGGGGAGACCCAGTACTTC	CATRDAGETQYF
TRBJ1-4	TRBV20-1	TRBD1	NA	TGCACTTTAGGACAGGGTACGGGTGAAAAACTGTTTTTT	CTLGQGTGEKLFF
TRBJ2-1	TRBV5-1	NA	NA	TGCGCCAGCAGAACGGACGGTGCTTACAATGAGCAGTTCTTC	CASRTDGAYNEQFF
TRBJ1-1	TRBV7-9	NA	few	TGTGCCAGCAGCTTCGACAGGCGGAACACTGAAGCTTTCTTT	CASSFDRRNTEAFF
TRBJ1-1	TRBV11-2	NA	few	TGTGCCAGCAGCTTAGATATCAGGAACACTGAAGCTTTCTTT	CASSLDIRNTEAFF
TRBJ1-4	TRBV6-6	NA	NA	TGTGCCAGCAGTGCCGAATTCCGTAATGAAAAACTGTTTTTT	CASSAEFRNEKLFF
TRBJ2-5	TRBV4-2	NA	NA	TGTGCCAGCAGCTCAATTGTTGGGGGTGGGGAGACCCAGTACTTC	CASSSIVGGGETQYF
TRBJ1-2	TRBV28	NA	NA	TGTGCTGGGAGGGCTAACTATGGCTACACCTTC	CAGRANYGYTF
TRBJ1-2	TRBV5-1	TRBD1	NA	TGCGCCAGCAGCTTTACAGGGGGCGACGTCTATGGCTACACCTTC	CASSFTGGDVYGYTF
TRBJ1-3	TRBV5-1	NA	few	TGCGCCAGCAGCTCCTACAGCTCTGGAAACACCATATATTTT	CASSSYSSGNTIYF
TRBJ1-1	TRBV2	NA	NA	TGTGCCAGCAGTGAGCCTCAACAGGAAGCTTTCTTT	CASSEPQQEAFF
TRBJ1-6	TRBV20-1	TRBD1	few	TGCAGTGCTAGAGATCTAACAGGGGGCGATAATTCACCCCTCCACTTT	CSARDLTGGDNSPLHF
TRBJ1-3	TRBV7-2	NA	NA	TGTGCCAGCAGCTTAGAGCCAAGAAACACCATATATTTT	CASSLEPRNTIYF
TRBJ2-3	TRBV12-3/TRBV12-4	NA	few	TGTGCCAGCAATCTCGGACGCAAAGCGCGGGATACGCAGTATTTT	CASNLGRKARDTQYF
TRBJ2-2	TRBV10-3	NA	many	TGTGCCATCCAGGGTAACACCGGGGAGCTGTTTTTT	CAIQGNTGELFF
TRBJ1-2	TRBV20-1	NA	NA	TGCAGTGCTAGACCAACAGGGTGGAGCTATGGCTACACCTTC	CSARPTGWSYGYTF
TRBJ1-1	TRBV3-1	TRBD1	NA	TGTGCCAGCAGCTACGGACAGGGGAGTACTGGCACTGAAGCTTTCTTT	CASSYGQGSTGTEAFF
TRBJ1-6	TRBV21-1	NA	NA	TGTGCCAGCAGCCCCTCTGGACAGAAGAATTCACCCCTCCACTTT	CASSPSGQKNSPLHF
TRBJ2-3	TRBV7-9	TRBD1	few	TGTGCCAGCAGCTCCGACAGGGGAACAGATACGCAGTATTTT	CASSSDRGTDTQYF
TRBJ2-6	TRBV12-3/TRBV12-4	NA	few	TGTGCCAGCTCTACGATTATAGAATCCAACGTCCTGACTTTC	CASSTIIESNVLTF
TRBJ2-2	TRBV6-1	NA	few	TGTGCCAGCAGCTCCCTCGGATCTACCGGGGAGCTGTTTTTT	CASSSLGSTGELFF
TRBJ1-1	TRBV12-3/TRBV12-4	NA	NA	TGTGCCAGCAGTTTAGCAGGACGGCTTGACACTGAAGCTTTCTTT	CASSLAGRLDTEAFF
TRBJ2-7	TRBV20-1	NA	NA	TGCAGTGCGGGACCCTCAGCTGGATACGAGCAGTACTTC	CSAGPSAGYEQYF
TRBJ1-1	TRBV9	NA	NA	TGTGCCAGCAGCCAAAAGGTGAACACTGAAGCTTTCTTT	CASSQKVNTEAFF
TRBJ2-7	TRBV25-1	NA	NA	TGTGCCAGCAGGACAGGACTACGTGAGCAGTACTTC	CASRTGLREQYF
TRBJ1-5	TRBV19	TRBD1	NA	TGTGCCAGTCGTGAGGGGGCCGTTCAGCCCCAGCATTTT	CASREGAVQPQHF
TRBJ1-2	TRBV6-2/TRBV6-3	NA	NA	TGTGCCAGCAGATCCGACGGAGACTATGGCTACACCTTC	CASRSDGDYGYTF
TRBJ2-2	TRBV2	TRBD2	NA	TGTGCCAGCAGTGATCGGTTCGCGGGAGGGTACAACACCGGGGAGCTGTTTTTT	CASSDRFAGGYNTGELFF
TRBJ1-2	TRBV28	NA	NA	TGTGCCAGCAGTTCCGGACACCACGGGGGGTATGGCTACACCTTC	CASSSGHHGGYGYTF
TRBJ1-1	TRBV6-6	NA	NA	TGTGCCAGCAGTTACGGACATCGGATAGCTTTCTTT	CASSYGHRIAFF
TRBJ2-5	TRBV19	NA	few	TGTGCCAGTAGTTGGCGAGAGACCCAGTACTTC	CASSWRETQYF
TRBJ2-7	TRBV12-3/TRBV12-4	NA	NA	TGTGCCAGCAGTTTAGAGCTGCGGGCCTACGAGCAGTACTTC	CASSLELRAYEQYF
TRBJ1-1	TRBV15	NA	NA	TGTGCCACCGCAAAGGCGACAGGCCTCACTGAAGCTTTCTTT	CATAKATGLTEAFF
TRBJ2-2	TRBV9	TRBD2	NA	TGTGCCAGCAGCGCCACTAGCGGGGGGGCCTGGGACACCGGGGAGCTGTTTTTT	CASSATSGGAWDTGELFF
TRBJ1-5	TRBV24-1	NA	few	TGTGCCACCCACCCTGAGTTGTCGGGGGGGGCATATAGCAATCAGCCCCAGCATTTT	CATHPELSGGAYSNQPQHF
TRBJ1-1	TRBV5-1	NA	NA	TGCGCCAGCAGCTTGGACCCGCAACGACAGAGACTTATGAACACTGAAGCTTTCTTT	CASSLDPQRQRLMNTEAFF
TRBJ1-4	TRBV28	NA	NA	TGTGCCAGCAGTAACACCCGGGTCCTTAATGAAAAACTGTTTTTT	CASSNTRVLNEKLFF
TRBJ2-2	TRBV5-4	TRBD2	many	TGTGCCAGCAGCCGCAAGGGGCGGGGGACGAACACCGGGGAGCTGTTTTTT	CASSRKGRGTNTGELFF
TRBJ1-2	TRBV20-1	NA	few	TGCAGTGCTAGAGAATCAGTGGGTTCCGGCTATGGCTACACCTTC	CSARESVGSGYGYTF
TRBJ2-7	TRBV28	TRBD2	NA	TGTGCCAGCACCCCCGGGCGGGAGACATCCTACGAGCAGTACTTC	CASTPGRETSYEQYF
TRBJ1-2	TRBV12-3/TRBV12-4	NA	NA	TGTGCCAGCAGTTTCGCAGACAACTATGGCTACACCTTC	CASSFADNYGYTF